Listed here is a single T cell receptor (beta chain). There is no known antigen for this receptor. Per-base quality was not reported, and no clone a single base away is much larger than it. The sample is drawn from a study of sequential checkpoint blockade in melanoma (dated by TCRdb to the late 2010s). Regarding the study in general: Using 1:1 randomization, the trial assigned patients either to first-line nivolumab followed by ipilimumab (arm A) or to ipilimumab followed by nivolumab (arm B). Maintenance nivolumab was given following each of the two trial sequences.

In the paper's terms, the treatment or condition label means: randomized to nivolumab then ipilimumab (arm A) or the reverse (arm B). None of the trial patients had been given prior DNA-damaging chemotherapy. Live CD3+CD8+ cells negative for CD19 and CD56 were sorted from thawed PBMCs on a FACS Aria II flow cytometer. Samples were obtained from patients with melanoma enrolled in CheckMate 064, a randomized, open-label phase II trial of sequential checkpoint blockade. Peripheral blood mononuclear cells were collected by leukapheresis, purified with Ficoll-Paque, and frozen in human serum with about 9.2% DMSO. Right after sorting, the blood CD3+CD8+ cells were verified to be >95% pure, and DNA extraction followed. The immunoSEQ Assay was used to immunosequence TCRbeta CDR3 regions from genomic DNA. Prior to high-throughput sequencing, genomic DNA was amplified by bias-controlled multiplex PCR. Processing in the source paper ran as follows. To quantify the absolute abundance of each unique TCRbeta CDR3 region, the sequences were collapsed and filtered. Clonality was defined as 1 minus Pielou's evenness and was calculated using productive rearrangements only. Clones with significantly greater frequencies in on-treatment versus baseline samples were identified using a previously published method. Here the immuneACCESS table is served through TCRdb, limited to in-frame sequences with V and J called. Missing clones are a known gap in these copies; in checked studies unresolved V genes cover under half, and the rest lacks a known reason. The V and J calls and the clone size are those of that table, but D and trimming were determined from the DNA. This sample holds over 20,000 clones; roughly 80% were observed only once. The leading ten clones occupy roughly 30% of the sample.

Broader findings and caveats from the paper: The response-prediction model combining TCR metrics and mutation burden needs validation in larger, independent patient cohorts.

CDR3 length: 14 amino acids, cysteine to phenylalanine. Only CDR3 DNA is held: 42 bases, read in frame from base 1. From a lookup of the germline V gene (reference sequence), CDR1 and CDR2 are LNHDA and SQIVND. V is reduced by 0 bases and J by 2 bases, leaving a spacing of 8 bases between them. This sequence uses TRBV19 and TRBJ2-7; there is no confident call for the D gene. This specimen consisted of CD8+ T cells sorted from blood (inferred from file names), obtained from a patient given nivolumab and ipilimumab in sequence. The TCR was taken from a human donor with melanoma. The CDR3 region reads CASSIDTETYEQYF. The base sequence is TGTGCCAGTAGTATAGATACAGAAACCTACGAGCAGTACTTC.